This T cell receptor beta chain comes out of a study of CD8 T cells in Susac syndrome. Study-wide results and limits: It was acknowledged in the study that its TCR sequencing and HLA analysis involved a relatively small number of individuals.

RNA was extracted with the RNeasy kit, and a quantity of about 0.5 to 1 ug was reverse transcribed using random hexamers. Amplification of TCR beta CDR3 across 54 Vbeta and 13 Jbeta was performed with immunoSEQ multiplex PCR. MiXCR was run by TCRdb on the immunoSEQ multiplex PCR reads, yielding one entry per CDR3 protein. The table has some 130,000 distinct CDR3 sequences, roughly 76% seen once. V lost 4 bases and J lost 7; bases outside the gene matches: 4. CDR1 is SGHAT, CDR2 FQNNGV, per germline. The CDR3 spans 13 residues. Remarks on this clonotype: Its matching antigen is unknown.

The sequence was collected from a human donor with multiple sclerosis. V usage is TRBV11-2 and J usage is TRBJ2-3; 8 positions agree with TRBD2. Sample: CD8+ T cells from PBMCs. Here the CDR3 DNA reads TGTGCCAGCAGCTCGGGGGGGTGGAATACGCAGTATTTT. Protein product: CASSSGGWNTQYF.